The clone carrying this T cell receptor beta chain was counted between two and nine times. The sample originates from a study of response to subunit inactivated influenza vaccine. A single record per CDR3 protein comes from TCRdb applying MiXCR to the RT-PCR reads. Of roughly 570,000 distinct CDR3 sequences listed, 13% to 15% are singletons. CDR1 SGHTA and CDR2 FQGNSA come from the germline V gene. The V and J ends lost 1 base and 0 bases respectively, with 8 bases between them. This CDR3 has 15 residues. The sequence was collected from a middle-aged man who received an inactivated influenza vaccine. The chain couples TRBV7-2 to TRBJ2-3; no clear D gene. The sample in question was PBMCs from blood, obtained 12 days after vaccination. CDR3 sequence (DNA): TGTGCCAGCAGCTTAGTATTCAGGAGCACAGATACGCAGTATTTT. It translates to CASSLVFRSTDTQYF. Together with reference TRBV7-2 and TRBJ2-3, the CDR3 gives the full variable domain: GAGVSQSPSNKVTEKGKDVELRCDPISGHTALYWYRQSLGQGLEFLIYFQGNSAPDKSGLPSDRFSAERTGGSVSTLTIQRTQQEDSAVYLCASSLVFRSTDTQYFGPGTRLTVL.